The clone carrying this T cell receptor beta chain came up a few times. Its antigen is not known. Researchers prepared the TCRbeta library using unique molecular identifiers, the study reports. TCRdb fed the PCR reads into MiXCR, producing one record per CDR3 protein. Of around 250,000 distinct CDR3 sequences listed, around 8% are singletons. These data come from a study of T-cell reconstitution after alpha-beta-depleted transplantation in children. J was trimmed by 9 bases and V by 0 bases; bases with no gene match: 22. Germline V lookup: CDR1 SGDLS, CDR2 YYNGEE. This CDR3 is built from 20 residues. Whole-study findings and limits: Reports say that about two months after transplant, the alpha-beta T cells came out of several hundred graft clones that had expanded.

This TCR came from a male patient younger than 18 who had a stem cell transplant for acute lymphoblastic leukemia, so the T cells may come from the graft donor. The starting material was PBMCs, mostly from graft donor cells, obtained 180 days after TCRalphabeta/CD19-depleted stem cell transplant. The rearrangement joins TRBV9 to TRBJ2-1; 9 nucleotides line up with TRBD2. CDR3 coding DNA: TGTGCCAGCAGCGTAGGAGGGGGCATCGGTAGCGGGGGAGGATTCGGTGAGCAGTTCTTC. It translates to CASSVGGGIGSGGGFGEQFF.